These 23 T cell receptor beta chains were sequenced from one sample in a study of blood T cell repertoires in COVID-19. Repertoires were generated with immunoSEQ multiplex PCR, while TCRdb's copy carries only in-frame clones and drops some. The sample yields over 150,000 clones, about four fifths seen once. Sequencing was carried out using PBMCs or T cells enriched from blood (not recorded which). The receptors come from a woman in her 30s who had recovered from COVID-19.

V and J are TRBV4-2 and TRBJ1-1; D unclear. Germline lookup yields CDR1 LGHNA and CDR2 YNFKEQ. Trimming took off 0 bases at V and 1 base at J, with 9 bases between the two ends. This CDR3 spans 15 amino acids. CDR3 region: CASSQDQHRNTEAFF. CDR3 nucleotide sequence: TGTGCCAGCAGCCAAGATCAGCACAGGAACACTGAAGCTTTCTTT.

The chain's CDR3 is CASSVGTGGSGANVLTF. CDR3 in DNA: TGTGCCAGCAGTGTCGGGACAGGGGGTTCTGGGGCCAACGTCCTGACTTTC. This sequence joins TRBV25-1 and TRBJ2-6; 11 nucleotides line up with TRBD1. Trimming took 4 bases from V and 1 from J; bases not matched to a gene: 3. The CDR3 loop spans 17 amino acids. Looked up from germline, CDR1 is MGHDK and CDR2 is SYGVNS.

This chain connects TRBV15 to TRBJ2-7, with D uncertain. The length of the CDR3 is 12 residues. Trimming removed 1 base from V and 3 bases from J, with 4 bases in between. Germline V CDR1 and CDR2: LNHNV, YYDKDF (reference sequence). The CDR3 region is CATSRVNYEQYF. CDR3 sequence (DNA): TGTGCCACCAGCAGAGTAAACTACGAGCAGTACTTC.

V is TRBV20-1 and J is TRBJ1-1, with D possibly matching TRBD1 (5 bases). The V gene lost 3 bases and the J gene lost 13 bases, with 12 bases spanning the gap. This CDR3 region has 10 residues. Germline V gene lookup returns CDR1 DFQATT and CDR2 SNEGSKA (reference sequence). CDR3 nucleotides: TGCAGTGCTAGGGGGCCGGGAGGTTTCTTT. Its protein is CSARGPGGFF.

The chain couples TRBV19 to TRBJ1-5, with D possibly matching TRBD1 (5 bases). Deletions cut 4 bases from V and 3 bases from J, with 7 bases between. Germline CDR1 LNHDA, CDR2 SQIVND (reference sequence). CDR3 length: 13 amino acids. Here the CDR3 reads CASSTGLNQPQHF. In DNA, the CDR3 is TGTGCCAGTAGTACGGGACTCAATCAGCCCCAGCATTTT.

V and J are TRBV11-2 and TRBJ2-1, with 15 bases aligning to TRBD2. Germline lookup yields CDR1 SGHAT and CDR2 FQNNGV. After removal of 1 base from V and 7 bases from J, the junction contained 5 bases not matched to a gene. The CDR3 runs to 17 residues. Here the CDR3 reads CASSLGGTSGGQNEQFF. CDR3 DNA: TGTGCCAGCAGCTTAGGTGGGACTAGCGGGGGGCAGAATGAGCAGTTCTTC.

The rearrangement uses TRBV5-6 and TRBJ2-7; possibly TRBD2 for D (6 bases). The CDR3 consists of 14 residues. CDR1 is SGHDT and CDR2 is YYEEEE in the germline V gene. V gave up 4 bases and J gave up 3 bases, with 14 bases separating them. CDR3 nucleotide sequence: TGTGCCAGCAGCCCCGGAGGGCAGTTCTACGAGCAGTACTTC. Residues: CASSPGGQFYEQYF.

This chain connects TRBV5-6 to TRBJ1-2; no firm D call. This CDR3 is 13 amino acids long. CDR1 is SGHDT and CDR2 is YYEEEE in the germline V gene. The ends were cut back, 4 bases at V and 6 bases at J, with 13 bases in the middle. The CDR3 coding sequence is TGTGCCAGCAGCCAGACGGAGGTCCATGGCTACACCTTC. Its translation: CASSQTEVHGYTF.

V usage is TRBV3-1 (or the pseudogene TRBV3-2) and J usage is TRBJ1-2, with TRBD1 matching 9 bases. Germline CDR1 reads LGHDT; CDR2 reads YNNKEL (reference sequence). Trimming removed 4 bases from V and 6 bases from J; junction bases left unmatched: 3. The CDR3 spans 13 residues. CDR3 loop: CASSLGQGNGYTF. The CDR3, as DNA: TGTGCCAGCAGCCTGGGACAGGGTAATGGCTACACCTTC.

V and J are TRBV14 and TRBJ2-3, with a possible D match to TRBD2 (5 bases). Germline V CDR1 and CDR2: SGHDN, FVKESK. V dropped 1 base and J dropped 9 bases, with 8 bases sitting between them. The CDR3 has 12 amino acids. The CDR3 is CASSQGGATQYF. CDR3 coding DNA: TGTGCCAGCAGCCAAGGGGGAGCCACGCAGTATTTT.

J is TRBJ2-1 and V is TRBV4-2; D is unresolved. The V gene's germline CDR1 is LGHNA and CDR2 YNFKEQ. Trimming stripped 2 bases from V and 7 bases from J, with 3 bases between. This CDR3 spans 11 amino acids. The CDR3 sequence is CASSQTNEQFF. The CDR3 DNA follows: TGTGCCAGCAGCCAAACAAATGAGCAGTTCTTC.

This chain connects TRBV6-5 to TRBJ2-6, with TRBD2 matching 7 bases. CDR1 and CDR2 (germline): MNHEY, SVGAGI. Trimming cost V 2 bases and J 5 bases; bases outside gene matches: 6. This CDR3 spans 16 amino acids. In DNA, the CDR3 is TGTGCCAGCAGTTACGGGGGAGGGCCGAGGGCCAACGTCCTGACTTTC. This encodes CASSYGGGPRANVLTF.

The chain combines TRBV7-3 with TRBJ1-6, with D maybe TRBD1 (6 bases). CDR1 and CDR2 from the germline V gene are SGHTA and FQGTGA. CDR3 length: 16 amino acids. V was trimmed by 0 bases and J by 16 bases, leaving 22 bases between them. CDR3 sequence reads: CASSLTLGGRHNRLHF. The CDR3 nucleotides read TGTGCCAGCAGCTTAACGTTAGGGGGAAGACATAACAGGCTCCACTTT.

The chain links TRBV3-1 (or the pseudogene TRBV3-2) to TRBJ2-1; 8 nucleotides match TRBD2. Germline CDR1 reads LGHDT; CDR2 reads YNNKEL (reference sequence). The CDR3 length is 17 residues. J was trimmed by 8 bases and V by 0 bases; bases with no gene match: 12. The CDR3 region has the DNA TGTGCCAGCAGCCAAGATCCCGGGACTAGTTGGGCCTATGAGCAGTTCTTC. It translates to CASSQDPGTSWAYEQFF.

This rearrangement joins TRBV7-6 to TRBJ2-1; 8 nucleotides align to TRBD2. The V and J ends lost 5 bases and 3 bases, in that order; junction bases with no gene match: 6. The CDR3 contains 15 residues. Per the germline V gene, CDR1 is SGHVS and CDR2 is FNYEAQ. The CDR3 DNA reads as TGTGCCAGCAGCCCGAGCGGGAGTGGCTACAATGAGCAGTTCTTC. This sequence encodes CASSPSGSGYNEQFF. The variable domain in full, with the rest retrieved from reference TRBV7-6 and TRBJ2-1, is GAGVSQSPRYKVTKRGQDVALRCDPISGHVSLYWYRQALGQGPEFLTYFNYEAQQDKSGLPNDRFSAERPEGSISTLTIQRTEQRDSAMYRCASSPSGSGYNEQFFGPGTRLTVL.

In its sample, this clone was seen once. The chain has TRBV5-1 and TRBJ1-3; D is unclear. The CDR3 sequence is 13 residues long. The ends were cut back, 7 bases at V and 1 base at J, with 9 bases in the middle. Germline assignment: CDR1 SGHRS and CDR2 YFSETQ. CDR3 sequence: CASAGNSGNTIYF. The CDR3, as DNA: TGCGCCAGCGCGGGGAATTCTGGAAACACCATATATTTT.

This clone was detected only a few times. The chain couples TRBV6-2 or TRBV6-3 to TRBJ2-7; no definite D call. The CDR3 contains 16 residues. Germline lookup yields CDR1 MNHEY and CDR2 SVGEGT. Between the trimmed V and J ends, which lost 6 bases and 2 bases, there was a span of 20 bases. CDR3 in amino acids: CASSPRGRMVAYEQYF. In DNA form, the CDR3 reads TGTGCCAGCAGCCCTCGAGGCCGTATGGTTGCCTACGAGCAGTACTTC.

This chain connects TRBV6-6 to TRBJ2-3; D not certain. V gave up 9 bases and J gave up 2 bases, with 12 bases separating them. The germline CDR1 and CDR2 sequences are MNHNY and SVGAGI (reference sequence). The CDR3 is 13 amino acids. The CDR3 is CASREGVTDTQYF. The CDR3 DNA reads TGTGCCAGTAGAGAAGGAGTCACAGATACGCAGTATTTT.

This chain links TRBV5-6 with TRBJ2-5; TRBD2 aligns across 8 bases. J lost 1 base, V lost 4 bases, and 3 bases had no gene match. This CDR3 is built from 14 residues. The germline CDR1 and CDR2 sequences are SGHDT and YYEEEE. The CDR3, as DNA: TGTGCCAGCAGCCCCGGACTAGCCCAAGAGACCCAGTACTTC. It is translated as CASSPGLAQETQYF. The full variable domain, completed using reference TRBV5-6 and TRBJ2-5, is DAGVTQSPTHLIKTRGQQVTLRCSPKSGHDTVSWYQQALGQGPQFIFQYYEEEERQRGNFPDRFSGHQFPNYSSELNVNALLLGDSALYLCASSPGLAQETQYFGPGTRLLVL.

V gene TRBV7-8 combines with J gene TRBJ1-5; D is undetermined. The CDR3 runs to 15 residues. CDR1 and CDR2 (germline): SGHVS, FQNEAQ. With 5 bases removed from V and 0 bases from J, the gap between germline ends came to 11 bases. This CDR3 reads CASSLNKYSNQPQHF. The CDR3 bases are TGTGCCAGCAGCCTCAACAAGTATAGCAATCAGCCCCAGCATTTT.

The gene calls are TRBV2 and TRBJ1-5, with 8 bases fitting TRBD1. V lost 1 base, J lost 7 bases, and 6 bases stayed unmatched. The CDR3 length is 15 residues. The germline V gene has CDR1 SNHLY and CDR2 FYNNEI. CDR3 DNA sequence: TGTGCCAGCAGTGAAGAGGACAGGGCATTACAGCCCCAGCATTTT. Its protein product is CASSEEDRALQPQHF.

The CDR3 coding sequence is TGTGCCAGCAGCTTAGTACGGGTTACCTACGAGCAGTACGTC. It encodes CASSLVRVTYEQYV. The rearrangement uses TRBV7-9 and TRBJ2-7; D is unresolved. Trimming shortened V by 1 base and J by 2 bases, and 9 bases separated the two germline ends. The CDR3 extends over 14 amino acids. Germline-derived CDR1 and CDR2 are SEHNR and FQNEAQ (reference sequence).

The gene calls are TRBV28 and TRBJ1-2; unclear D gene. Germline V CDR1 and CDR2: MDHEN, SYDVKM. The CDR3 runs to 13 residues. Trimming took 2 bases from V and 7 from J, leaving 11 bases between them. CDR3 residues: CASSLTLVSGYTF. The CDR3 DNA reads as TGTGCCAGCAGTTTAACTCTGGTGTCTGGCTACACCTTC.